This T cell receptor beta chain originates from a study of cytomegalovirus exposure and HLA in healthy donors. In the PCR, 60 Vbeta and 13 Jbeta primers were used. The table came from immunoSEQ multiplex PCR; TCRdb's copy has only in-frame clones and leaves some out. The sample lists a few hundred thousand clones; around 66% were seen once. Deletions cut 1 base from V and 5 bases from J, with 17 bases between. There are 16 residues in the CDR3. Germline CDR1 and CDR2: SEHNR and FQNEAQ (reference sequence). This TCR was sampled from a female donor in good health and CMV-seronegative. Sequenced: PBMCs. V and J are TRBV7-9 and TRBJ2-5; D might be TRBD2 (6 bases). The CDR3 here is CASSLGVGGRAETQYF. The CDR3, as DNA: TGTGCCAGCAGCTTAGGCGTCGGGGGTAGGGCGGAGACCCAGTACTTC.